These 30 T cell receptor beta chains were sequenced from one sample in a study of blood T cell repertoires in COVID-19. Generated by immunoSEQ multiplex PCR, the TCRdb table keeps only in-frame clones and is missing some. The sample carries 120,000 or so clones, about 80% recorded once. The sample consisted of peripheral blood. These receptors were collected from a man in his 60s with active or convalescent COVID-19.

CDR3: CASRLGTSGKGPKNIQYF. For the CDR3, the DNA is TGTGCCAGCAGACTCGGGACTAGCGGGAAGGGGCCCAAAAACATTCAGTACTTC. The gene calls are TRBV28 and TRBJ2-4; 13 nucleotides align to TRBD2. Germline CDR1 MDHEN, CDR2 SYDVKM. Trimming at V came to 6 bases and at J to 2 bases, leaving 10 bases not matched to a gene. The CDR3 spans 18 residues.

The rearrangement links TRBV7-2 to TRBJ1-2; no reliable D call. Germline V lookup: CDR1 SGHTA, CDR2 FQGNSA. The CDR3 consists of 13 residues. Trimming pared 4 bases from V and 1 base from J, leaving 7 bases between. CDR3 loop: CASSSTSNYGYTF. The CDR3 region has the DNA TGTGCCAGCAGCTCCACAAGTAACTATGGCTACACCTTC.

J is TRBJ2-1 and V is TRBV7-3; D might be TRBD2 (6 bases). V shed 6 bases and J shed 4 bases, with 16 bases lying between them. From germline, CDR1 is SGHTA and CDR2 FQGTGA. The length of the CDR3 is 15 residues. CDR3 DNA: TGTGCCAGCAGTTTTCCGGGACTGGGTTACAATGAGCAGTTCTTC. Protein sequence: CASSFPGLGYNEQFF.

DNA of the CDR3: TGCGCCAGCAGCCAAGACCGGGGACTCAACGGCTACGAGCAGTACTTC. This codes for CASSQDRGLNGYEQYF. J is TRBJ2-7 and V is TRBV4-3; TRBD2 is a possible D gene (6 bases). Trimming shortened V by 0 bases and J by 3 bases, and 15 bases separated the two germline ends. The CDR3 has 16 residues. Germline loops: CDR1 LGHNA, CDR2 YSLEER.

Written as DNA, the CDR3 is TGTGCCAGCAGTTTCCGGGACAGGGGTACGGGTGAGCAGTTCTTC. Its translation is CASSFRDRGTGEQFF. The chain recombines TRBV6-5 with TRBJ2-1; 10 bases align to TRBD1. Trimming at V came to 4 bases and at J to 9 bases, leaving 9 bases not matched to a gene. CDR3 size: 15 residues. Germline V lookup: CDR1 MNHEY, CDR2 SVGAGI.

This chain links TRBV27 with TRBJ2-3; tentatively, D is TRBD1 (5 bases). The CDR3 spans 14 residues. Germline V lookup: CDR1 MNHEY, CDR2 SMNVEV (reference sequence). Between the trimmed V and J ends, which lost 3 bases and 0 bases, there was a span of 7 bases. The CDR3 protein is CASSFGASTDTQYF. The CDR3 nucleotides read TGTGCCAGCAGTTTTGGGGCTAGCACAGATACGCAGTATTTT.

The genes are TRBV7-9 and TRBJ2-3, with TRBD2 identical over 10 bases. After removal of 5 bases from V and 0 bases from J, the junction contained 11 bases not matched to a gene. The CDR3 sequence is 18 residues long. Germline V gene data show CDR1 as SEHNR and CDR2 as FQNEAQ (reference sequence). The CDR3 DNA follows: TGTGCCAGCAGCCCTCGACTAGCGGGTTCTTCTAGCACAGATACGCAGTATTTT. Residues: CASSPRLAGSSSTDTQYF.

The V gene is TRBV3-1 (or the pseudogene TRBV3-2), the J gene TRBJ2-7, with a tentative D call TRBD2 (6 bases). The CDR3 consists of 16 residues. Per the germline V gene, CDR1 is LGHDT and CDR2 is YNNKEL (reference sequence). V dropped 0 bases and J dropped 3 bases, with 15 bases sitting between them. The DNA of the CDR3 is TGTGCCAGCAGCCAAGATGGGGGTAGCGGATTCTACGAGCAGTACTTC. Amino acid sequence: CASSQDGGSGFYEQYF.

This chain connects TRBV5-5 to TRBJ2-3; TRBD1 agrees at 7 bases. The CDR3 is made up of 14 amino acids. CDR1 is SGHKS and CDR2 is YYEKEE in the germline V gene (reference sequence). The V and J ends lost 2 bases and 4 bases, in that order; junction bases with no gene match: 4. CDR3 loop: CASSFRTGPDTQYF. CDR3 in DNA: TGTGCCAGCAGCTTCCGGACAGGCCCAGATACGCAGTATTTT.

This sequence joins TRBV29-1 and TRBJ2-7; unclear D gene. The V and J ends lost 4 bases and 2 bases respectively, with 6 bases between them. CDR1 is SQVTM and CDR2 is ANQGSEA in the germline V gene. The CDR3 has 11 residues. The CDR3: CSVAYTYEQYF. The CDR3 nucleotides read TGCAGCGTTGCCTATACCTACGAGCAGTACTTC.

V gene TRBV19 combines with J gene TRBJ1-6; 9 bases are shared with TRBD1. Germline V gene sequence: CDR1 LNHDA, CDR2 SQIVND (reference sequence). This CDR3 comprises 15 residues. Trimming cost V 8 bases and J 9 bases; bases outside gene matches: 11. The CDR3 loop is CASCRDRDGGSPLHF. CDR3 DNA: TGTGCCAGTTGCCGGGACAGGGACGGCGGTTCACCCCTCCACTTT.

CDR3 region: CASSQEVTSGSGYEQYF. The CDR3 DNA sequence: TGCGCCAGCAGCCAAGAAGTGACTAGCGGGAGCGGCTACGAGCAGTACTTC. The chain couples TRBV4-3 to TRBJ2-7; 12 positions match TRBD2. The CDR3 is 17 amino acids. Germline-derived CDR1 and CDR2 are LGHNA and YSLEER. V shed 0 bases, J shed 3 bases, and the junction held 6 bases outside the gene matches.

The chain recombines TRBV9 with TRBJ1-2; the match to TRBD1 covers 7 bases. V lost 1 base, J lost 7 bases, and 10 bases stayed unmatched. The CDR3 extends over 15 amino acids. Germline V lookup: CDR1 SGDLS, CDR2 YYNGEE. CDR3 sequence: CASSVTPDRVGGYTF. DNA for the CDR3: TGTGCCAGCAGCGTAACTCCCGACAGGGTAGGTGGCTACACCTTC. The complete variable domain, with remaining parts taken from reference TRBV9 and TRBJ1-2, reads DSGVTQTPKHLITATGQRVTLRCSPRSGDLSVYWYQQSLDQGLQFLIQYYNGEERAKGNILERFSAQQFPDLHSELNLSSLELGDSALYFCASSVTPDRVGGYTFGSGTRLTVV.

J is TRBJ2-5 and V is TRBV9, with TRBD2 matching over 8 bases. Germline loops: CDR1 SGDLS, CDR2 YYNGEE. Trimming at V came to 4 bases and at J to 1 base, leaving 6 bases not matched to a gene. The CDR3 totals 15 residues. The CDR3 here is CASSPSGSPQETQYF. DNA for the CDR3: TGTGCCAGCAGCCCCAGCGGGAGCCCCCAAGAGACCCAGTACTTC.

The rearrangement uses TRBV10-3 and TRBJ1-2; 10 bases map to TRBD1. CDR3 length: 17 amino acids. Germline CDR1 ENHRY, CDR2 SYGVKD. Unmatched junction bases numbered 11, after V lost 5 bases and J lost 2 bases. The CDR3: CAISPGTGVYRNYGYTF. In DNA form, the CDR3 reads TGTGCCATCAGTCCGGGGACAGGGGTGTATCGCAACTATGGCTACACCTTC.

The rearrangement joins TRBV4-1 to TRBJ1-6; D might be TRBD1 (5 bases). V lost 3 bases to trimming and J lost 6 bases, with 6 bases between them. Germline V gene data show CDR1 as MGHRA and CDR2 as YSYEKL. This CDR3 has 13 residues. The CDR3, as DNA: TGCGCCAGCAGCCAGACAGTTAATTCACCCCTCCACTTT. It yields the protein CASSQTVNSPLHF.

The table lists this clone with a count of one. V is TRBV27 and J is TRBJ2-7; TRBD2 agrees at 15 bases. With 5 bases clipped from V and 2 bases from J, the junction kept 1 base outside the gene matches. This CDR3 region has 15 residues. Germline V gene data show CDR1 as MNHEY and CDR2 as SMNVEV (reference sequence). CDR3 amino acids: CASSGLAGGAYEQYF. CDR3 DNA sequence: TGTGCCAGCAGTGGACTAGCGGGAGGGGCCTACGAGCAGTACTTC.

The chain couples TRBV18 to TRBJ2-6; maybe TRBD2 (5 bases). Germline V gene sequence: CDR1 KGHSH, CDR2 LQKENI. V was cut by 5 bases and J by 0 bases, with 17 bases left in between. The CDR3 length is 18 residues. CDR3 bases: TGTGCCAGCTCAGAAAAGATGTTCGGGGTCTCTGGGGCCAACGTCCTGACTTTC. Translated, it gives CASSEKMFGVSGANVLTF.

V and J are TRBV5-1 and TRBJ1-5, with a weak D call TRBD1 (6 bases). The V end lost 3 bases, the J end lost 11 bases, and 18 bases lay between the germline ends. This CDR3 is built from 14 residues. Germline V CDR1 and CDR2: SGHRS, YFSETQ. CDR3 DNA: TGCGCCAGCAGCTCCGGGACACCCCGAGACGCCCAGCATTTT. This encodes CASSSGTPRDAQHF.

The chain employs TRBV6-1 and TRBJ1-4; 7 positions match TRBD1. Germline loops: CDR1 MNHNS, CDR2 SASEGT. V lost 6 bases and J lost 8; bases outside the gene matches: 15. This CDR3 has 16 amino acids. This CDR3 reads CASRESGTVDREKLFF. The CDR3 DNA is TGTGCCAGCAGGGAATCCGGGACGGTGGACAGGGAAAAACTGTTTTTT.

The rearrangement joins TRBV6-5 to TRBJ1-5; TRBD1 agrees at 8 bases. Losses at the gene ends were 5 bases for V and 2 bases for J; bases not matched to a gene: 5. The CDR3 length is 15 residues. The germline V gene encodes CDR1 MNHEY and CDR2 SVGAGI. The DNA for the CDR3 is TGTGCCAGCAGTCAGACAGGGGTAGGCAATCAGCCCCAGCATTTT. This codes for CASSQTGVGNQPQHF.

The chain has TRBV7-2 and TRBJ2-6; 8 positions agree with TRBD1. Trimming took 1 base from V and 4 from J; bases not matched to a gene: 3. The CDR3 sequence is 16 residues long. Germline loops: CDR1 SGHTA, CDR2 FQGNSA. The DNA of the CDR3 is TGTGCCAGCAGCTTAGGCACAGGGGGAGGGGCCAACGTCCTGACTTTC. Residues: CASSLGTGGGANVLTF.

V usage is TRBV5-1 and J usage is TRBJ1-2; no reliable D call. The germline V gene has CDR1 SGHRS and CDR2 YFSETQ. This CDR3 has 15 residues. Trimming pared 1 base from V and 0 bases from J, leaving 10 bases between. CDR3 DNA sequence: TGCGCCAGCAGCTTGAGTGGCAGGACTAACTATGGCTACACCTTC. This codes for CASSLSGRTNYGYTF.

The CDR3 is CAISELQGVQETQYF. DNA of the CDR3: TGTGCCATCAGTGAGTTACAGGGGGTCCAAGAGACCCAGTACTTC. This chain joins TRBV10-3 and TRBJ2-5; 8 bases align to TRBD1. Germline V gives CDR1 ENHRY, CDR2 SYGVKD. The CDR3 covers 15 residues. With 1 base clipped from V and 1 base from J, the junction kept 2 bases outside the gene matches.

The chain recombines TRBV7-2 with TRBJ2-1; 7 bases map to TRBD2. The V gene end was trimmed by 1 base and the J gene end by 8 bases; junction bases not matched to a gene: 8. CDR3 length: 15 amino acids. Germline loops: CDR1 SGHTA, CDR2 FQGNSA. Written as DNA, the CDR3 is TGTGCCAGCAGCTTAGGTGGGAGGGCCTGGGATGAGCAGTTCTTC. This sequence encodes CASSLGGRAWDEQFF.

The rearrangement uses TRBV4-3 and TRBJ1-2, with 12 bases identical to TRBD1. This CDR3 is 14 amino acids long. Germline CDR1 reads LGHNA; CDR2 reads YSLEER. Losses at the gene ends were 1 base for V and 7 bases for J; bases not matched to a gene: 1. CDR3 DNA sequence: TGCGCCAGCAGCCAAGGGGGACAGGGGGCTGGCTACACCTTC. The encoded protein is CASSQGGQGAGYTF.

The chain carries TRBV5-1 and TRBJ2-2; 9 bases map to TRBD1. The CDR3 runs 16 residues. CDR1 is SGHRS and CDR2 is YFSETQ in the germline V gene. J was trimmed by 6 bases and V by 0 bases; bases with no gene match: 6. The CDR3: CASSLAGQGTAGELFF. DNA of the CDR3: TGCGCCAGCAGCTTGGCCGGACAGGGGACGGCCGGGGAGCTGTTTTTT.

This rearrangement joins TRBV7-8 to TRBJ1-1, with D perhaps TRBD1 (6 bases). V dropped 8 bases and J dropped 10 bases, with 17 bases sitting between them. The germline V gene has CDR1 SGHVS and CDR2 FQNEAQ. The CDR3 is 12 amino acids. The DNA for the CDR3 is TGTGCCAGCCGTGGTAGGGGACAAGGAGCTTTCTTT. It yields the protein CASRGRGQGAFF.

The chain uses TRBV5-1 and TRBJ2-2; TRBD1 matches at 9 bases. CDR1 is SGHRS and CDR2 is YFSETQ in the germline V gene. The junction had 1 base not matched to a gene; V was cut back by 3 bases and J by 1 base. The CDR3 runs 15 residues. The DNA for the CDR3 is TGCGCCAGCAGCTCGGGACAGGGGAACACCGGGGAGCTGTTTTTT. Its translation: CASSSGQGNTGELFF.

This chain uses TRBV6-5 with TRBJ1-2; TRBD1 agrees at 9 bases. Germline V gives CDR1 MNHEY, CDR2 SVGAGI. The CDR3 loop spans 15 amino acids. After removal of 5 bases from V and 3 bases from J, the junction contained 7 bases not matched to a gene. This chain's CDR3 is CASSLRTGVDYGYTF. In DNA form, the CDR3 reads TGTGCCAGCAGTCTGAGGACAGGGGTGGACTATGGCTACACCTTC.